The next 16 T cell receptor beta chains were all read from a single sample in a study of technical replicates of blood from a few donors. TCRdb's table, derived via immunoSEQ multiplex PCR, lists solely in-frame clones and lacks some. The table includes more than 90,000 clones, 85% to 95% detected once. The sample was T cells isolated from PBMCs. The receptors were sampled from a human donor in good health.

The CDR3: CASSLHNTEAFF. The CDR3 nucleotides read TGTGCCAGCAGCTTACATAACACTGAAGCTTTCTTT. The chain uses TRBV7-9 and TRBJ1-1; D unresolved. Germline CDR1 is SEHNR and CDR2 is FQNEAQ (reference sequence). V lost 2 bases and J lost 2, with 3 bases in between. The CDR3 consists of 12 residues.

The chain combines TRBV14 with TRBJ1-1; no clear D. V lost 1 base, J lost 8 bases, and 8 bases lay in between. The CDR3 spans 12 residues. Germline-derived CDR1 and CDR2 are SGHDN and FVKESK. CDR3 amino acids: CASSQVEVEAFF. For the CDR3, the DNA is TGTGCCAGCAGCCAAGTTGAGGTCGAAGCTTTCTTT.

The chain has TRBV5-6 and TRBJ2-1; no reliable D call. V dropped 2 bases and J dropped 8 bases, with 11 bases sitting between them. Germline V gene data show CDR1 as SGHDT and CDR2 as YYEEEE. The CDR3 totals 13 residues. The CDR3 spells CASSFEVRDEQFF. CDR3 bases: TGTGCCAGCAGCTTCGAGGTTCGGGATGAGCAGTTCTTC.

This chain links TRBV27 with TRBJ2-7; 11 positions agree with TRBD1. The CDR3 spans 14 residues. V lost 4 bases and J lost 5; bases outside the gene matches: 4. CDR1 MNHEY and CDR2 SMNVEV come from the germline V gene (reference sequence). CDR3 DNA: TGTGCCAGCAGTTCCGGACAGGGGGCTCACGAGCAGTACTTC. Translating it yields CASSSGQGAHEQYF.

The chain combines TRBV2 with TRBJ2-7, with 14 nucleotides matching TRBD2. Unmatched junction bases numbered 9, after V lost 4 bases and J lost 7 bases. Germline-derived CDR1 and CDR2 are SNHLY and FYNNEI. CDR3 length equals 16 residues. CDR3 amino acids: CASSAYQGLAGGEQYF. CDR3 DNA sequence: TGTGCCAGCAGTGCTTACCAAGGACTAGCGGGAGGAGAGCAGTACTTC. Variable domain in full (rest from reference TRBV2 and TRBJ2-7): EPEVTQTPSHQVTQMGQEVILRCVPISNHLYFYWYRQILGQKVEFLVSFYNNEISEKSEIFDDQFSVERPDGSNFTLKIRSTKLEDSAMYFCASSAYQGLAGGEQYFGPGTRLTVT.

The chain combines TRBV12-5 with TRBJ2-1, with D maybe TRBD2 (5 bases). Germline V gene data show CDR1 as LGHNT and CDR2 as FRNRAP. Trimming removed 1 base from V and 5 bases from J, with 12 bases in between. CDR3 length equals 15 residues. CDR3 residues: CASGLGGREHNEQFF. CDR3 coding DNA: TGTGCTAGTGGTTTGGGTGGGAGAGAACACAATGAGCAGTTCTTC.

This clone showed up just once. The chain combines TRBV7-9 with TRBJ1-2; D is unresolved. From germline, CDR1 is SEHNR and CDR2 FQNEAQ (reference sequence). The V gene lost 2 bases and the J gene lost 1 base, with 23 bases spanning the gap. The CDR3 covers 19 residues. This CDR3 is CASSLFQYGSLGFNYGYTF. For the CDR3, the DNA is TGTGCCAGCAGCTTATTTCAGTACGGGTCGTTGGGTTTTAACTATGGCTACACCTTC. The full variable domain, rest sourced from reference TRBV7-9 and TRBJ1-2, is DTGVSQNPRHKITKRGQNVTFRCDPISEHNRLYWYRQTLGQGPEFLTYFQNEAQLEKSRLLSDRFSAERPKGSFSTLEIQRTEQGDSAMYLCASSLFQYGSLGFNYGYTFGSGTRLTVV.

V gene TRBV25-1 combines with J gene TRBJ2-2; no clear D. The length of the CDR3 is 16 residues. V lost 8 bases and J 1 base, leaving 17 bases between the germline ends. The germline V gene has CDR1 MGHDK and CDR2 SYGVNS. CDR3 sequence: CASRPRERENTGELFF. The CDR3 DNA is TGTGCCAGCCGGCCCAGAGAGCGCGAGAACACCGGGGAGCTGTTTTTT.

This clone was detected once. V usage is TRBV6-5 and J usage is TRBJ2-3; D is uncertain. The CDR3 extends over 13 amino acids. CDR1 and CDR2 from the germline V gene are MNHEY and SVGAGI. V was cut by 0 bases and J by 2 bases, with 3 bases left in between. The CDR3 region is CASSYSYTDTQYF. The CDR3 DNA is TGTGCCAGCAGTTACTCCTACACAGATACGCAGTATTTT.

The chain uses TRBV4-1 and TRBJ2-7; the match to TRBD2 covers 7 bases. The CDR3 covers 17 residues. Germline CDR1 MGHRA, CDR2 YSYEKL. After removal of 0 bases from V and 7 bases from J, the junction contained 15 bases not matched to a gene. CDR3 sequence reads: CASSQDGFGGGPSEQYF. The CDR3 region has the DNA TGCGCCAGCAGCCAAGACGGGTTTGGGGGAGGGCCCAGTGAGCAGTACTTC.

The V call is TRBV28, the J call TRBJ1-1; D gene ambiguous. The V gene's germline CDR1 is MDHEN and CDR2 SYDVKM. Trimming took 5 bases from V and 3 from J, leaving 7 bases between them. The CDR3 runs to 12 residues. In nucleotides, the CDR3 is TGTGCCAGCAGTCAGGCTTACACTGAAGCTTTCTTT. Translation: CASSQAYTEAFF.

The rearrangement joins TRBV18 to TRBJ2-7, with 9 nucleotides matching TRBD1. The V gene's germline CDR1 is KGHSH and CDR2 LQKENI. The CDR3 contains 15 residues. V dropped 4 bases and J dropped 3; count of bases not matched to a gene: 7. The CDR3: CASSLQTGGNYEQYF. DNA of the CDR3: TGTGCCAGCTCACTTCAGACAGGGGGAAACTACGAGCAGTACTTC. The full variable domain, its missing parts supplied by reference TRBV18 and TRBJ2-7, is NAGVMQNPRHLVRRRGQEARLRCSPMKGHSHVYWYRQLPEEGLKFMVYLQKENIIDESGMPKERFSAEFPKEGPSILRIQQVVRGDSAAYFCASSLQTGGNYEQYFGPGTRLTVT.

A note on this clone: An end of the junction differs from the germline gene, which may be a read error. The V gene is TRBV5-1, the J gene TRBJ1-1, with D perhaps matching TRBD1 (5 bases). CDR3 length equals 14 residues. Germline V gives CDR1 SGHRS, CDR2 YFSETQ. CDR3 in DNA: TGCGTCAGCAGCTTGAATCGGCGGGGGACTGAAGCTTTCTTT. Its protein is CVSSLNRRGTEAFF.

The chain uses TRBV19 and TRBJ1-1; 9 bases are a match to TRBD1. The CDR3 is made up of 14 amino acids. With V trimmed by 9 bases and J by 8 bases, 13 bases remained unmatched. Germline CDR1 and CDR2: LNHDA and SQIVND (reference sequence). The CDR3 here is CASRSGTGSREAFF. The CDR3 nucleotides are TGTGCCAGCCGCTCCGGGACAGGGAGTCGAGAAGCTTTCTTT.

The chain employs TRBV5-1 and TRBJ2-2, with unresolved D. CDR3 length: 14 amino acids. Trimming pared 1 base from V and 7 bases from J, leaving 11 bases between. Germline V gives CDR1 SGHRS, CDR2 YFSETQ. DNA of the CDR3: TGCGCCAGCAGCTTGCTGTCGAGTGACGGGGAGCTGTTTTTT. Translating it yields CASSLLSSDGELFF.

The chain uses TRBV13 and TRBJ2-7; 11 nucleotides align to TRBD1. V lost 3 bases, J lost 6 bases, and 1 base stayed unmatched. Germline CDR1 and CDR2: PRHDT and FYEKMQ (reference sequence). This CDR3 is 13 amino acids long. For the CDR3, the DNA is TGTGCCAGCAGCTTTGGGACAGGGGGCGAGCAGTACTTC. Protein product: CASSFGTGGEQYF.